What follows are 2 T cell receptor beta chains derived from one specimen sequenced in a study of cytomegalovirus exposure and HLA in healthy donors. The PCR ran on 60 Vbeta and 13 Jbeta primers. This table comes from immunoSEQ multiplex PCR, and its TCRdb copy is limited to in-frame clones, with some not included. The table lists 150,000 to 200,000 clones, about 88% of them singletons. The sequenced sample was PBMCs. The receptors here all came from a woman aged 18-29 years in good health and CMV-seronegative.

CDR3 sequence: CASSLRPPGLAGAGELFF. As DNA, the CDR3 is TGTGCCAGCAGCTTAAGACCCCCGGGACTAGCGGGGGCCGGGGAGCTGTTTTTT. V gene TRBV7-2 combines with J gene TRBJ2-2, with 14 nucleotides matching TRBD2. The CDR3 consists of 18 residues. CDR1 and CDR2 from the germline V gene are SGHTA and FQGNSA. The V segment lost 2 bases and the J segment 6 bases; nucleotides outside the gene matches: 8.

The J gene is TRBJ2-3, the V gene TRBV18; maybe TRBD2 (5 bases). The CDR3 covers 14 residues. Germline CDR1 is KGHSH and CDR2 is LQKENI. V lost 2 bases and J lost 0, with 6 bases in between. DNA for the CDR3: TGTGCCAGCTCACCAGCGGGTAGCACAGATACGCAGTATTTT. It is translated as CASSPAGSTDTQYF.